The rows below give T cell receptor beta chains drawn from one sample of a study of T cell responses to AZD1222 COVID-19 vaccine. The data were produced by immunoSEQ multiplex PCR, yet TCRdb's version contains in-frame clones alone and is incomplete. The table includes about 120,000 clones, approximately 90% detected once. The material sequenced was peripheral blood, taken on day 0 of AZD1222 vaccination. The source of these receptors is an adult in good health. Both conserved end residues are part of each CDR3. The order of the fields is D gene, J gene, V gene, clone size, CDR3 protein, CDR3 DNA. The D gene is left open where the match is weak. Clone size appears in some rows only: once, few, many, or a class for an expanded clone.

TRBD1	TRBJ1-1	TRBV7-2	NA	CASSLRGRGGTEAFF	TGTGCCAGCAGCTTGAGGGGCAGGGGGGGAACTGAAGCTTTCTTT
TRBD1	TRBJ1-1	TRBV5-4	NA	CASSPTTGTGLGTEAFF	TGTGCCAGCAGCCCAACCACCGGGACAGGGTTGGGGACTGAAGCTTTCTTT
NA	TRBJ1-4	TRBV20-1	NA	CSASLQGGGEKLFF	TGCAGTGCTAGTTTACAGGGCGGCGGGGAAAAACTGTTTTTT
TRBD1	TRBJ1-1	TRBV19	NA	CASSPQRGRHTEAFF	TGTGCCAGTAGTCCTCAAAGGGGGCGACACACTGAAGCTTTCTTT
TRBD1	TRBJ2-7	TRBV7-8	NA	CASSSRQGARYEQYF	TGTGCCAGCAGCTCTCGACAGGGGGCTCGCTACGAGCAGTACTTC
NA	TRBJ1-4	TRBV27	NA	CASSPDPGTNEKLFF	TGTGCCAGCAGTCCAGACCCTGGGACTAATGAAAAACTGTTTTTT
NA	TRBJ1-4	TRBV9	many	CASSSPGHEKLFF	TGTGCCAGCAGCTCACCTGGGCATGAAAAACTGTTTTTT
NA	TRBJ1-1	TRBV18	NA	CAGQDMPNTEAFF	TGTGCCGGGCAGGACATGCCGAACACTGAAGCTTTCTTT
NA	TRBJ2-3	TRBV5-1	NA	CASSLGGHKTDTQYF	TGCGCCAGCAGCTTGGGGGGACACAAAACAGATACGCAGTATTTT
TRBD1	TRBJ2-7	TRBV6-1	NA	CASSEASGTGVYEQYF	TGTGCCAGCAGTGAAGCCTCTGGGACAGGGGTCTACGAGCAGTACTTC
NA	TRBJ1-1	TRBV7-9	NA	CASSFPNTEAFF	TGTGCCAGCAGCTTTCCGAACACTGAAGCTTTCTTT
TRBD1	TRBJ1-5	TRBV19	NA	CASSSWDSSNQPQHF	TGTGCCAGTAGTTCTTGGGACAGCTCCAATCAGCCCCAGCATTTT
NA	TRBJ1-4	TRBV13	few	CASKFQGSEKLFF	TGTGCCAGCAAATTTCAGGGTAGCGAAAAACTGTTTTTT
TRBD1	TRBJ1-1	TRBV27	NA	CASSSQGFMNTEAFF	TGTGCCAGCAGTTCACAGGGGTTTATGAACACTGAAGCTTTCTTT
NA	TRBJ2-2	TRBV30	NA	CAWRAGELFF	TGTGCCTGGAGAGCGGGGGAGCTGTTTTTT
NA	TRBJ1-1	TRBV20-1	NA	CSASGRINTEAFF	TGCAGTGCTAGTGGCAGGATCAACACTGAAGCTTTCTTT
TRBD2	TRBJ2-1	TRBV7-3	NA	CASSVGTSGYNEQFF	TGTGCCAGCAGCGTCGGGACTAGCGGCTACAATGAGCAGTTCTTC
TRBD1	TRBJ2-7	TRBV19	NA	CASSGTGVTYEQYF	TGTGCCAGTAGCGGGACAGGTGTGACCTACGAGCAGTACTTC
NA	TRBJ2-7	TRBV28	NA	CASASGGYYEQYF	TGTGCCAGCGCTTCGGGCGGTTACTACGAGCAGTACTTC
TRBD1	TRBJ1-5	TRBV19	NA	CASSKTGGYSNQPQHF	TGTGCCAGTAGCAAAACAGGGGGATATAGCAATCAGCCCCAGCATTTT
TRBD1	TRBJ1-1	TRBV15	NA	CATSRDHRTGYTEAFF	TGTGCCACCAGCAGAGATCACCGGACAGGTTACACTGAAGCTTTCTTT
NA	TRBJ1-1	TRBV5-4	NA	CASSLGQANTEAFF	TGTGCCAGCAGCTTGGGGCAGGCCAACACTGAAGCTTTCTTT
NA	TRBJ1-6	TRBV5-8	NA	CASSLAVRDGNSPLHF	TGTGCCAGCAGCTTGGCGGTCCGGGACGGAAATTCACCCCTCCACTTT
TRBD1	TRBJ2-5	TRBV19	NA	CASSIHPPGQGIQETQYF	TGTGCCAGTAGTATTCACCCCCCGGGACAGGGGATACAAGAGACCCAGTACTTC
NA	TRBJ1-5	TRBV11-2	NA	CASSLAGNQPQHF	TGTGCCAGCAGCTTAGCGGGAAATCAGCCCCAGCATTTT
NA	TRBJ2-3	TRBV29-1	NA	CSGRLDTQYF	TGCAGCGGAAGACTAGATACGCAGTATTTT
NA	TRBJ1-6	TRBV6-5	NA	CASRGPFGSPLHF	TGTGCCAGCAGGGGGCCCTTCGGGTCACCCCTCCACTTT
NA	TRBJ1-4	TRBV3-1/TRBV3-2	once	CASSQASGEKLFF	TGTGCCAGCAGCCAAGCTAGCGGTGAAAAACTGTTTTTT
TRBD1	TRBJ1-2	TRBV5-1	NA	CASSFVQGAEGGYTF	TGCGCCAGCAGCTTCGTACAGGGGGCAGAGGGTGGCTACACCTTC
TRBD2	TRBJ2-1	TRBV28	NA	CASSSLAGRNEQFF	TGTGCCAGCAGTTCCCTAGCGGGTAGGAATGAGCAGTTCTTC
TRBD2	TRBJ2-5	TRBV7-9	NA	CASSRPGLAASQETQYF	TGTGCCAGCAGCCGCCCTGGACTAGCGGCGTCACAAGAGACCCAGTACTTC
TRBD2	TRBJ2-1	TRBV5-1	NA	CASSSRTSGGARGNEQFF	TGCGCCAGCAGCTCCCGGACTAGCGGGGGAGCCCGGGGGAATGAGCAGTTCTTC
TRBD1	TRBJ1-1	TRBV7-8	NA	CASSSDRGDTEAFF	TGTGCCAGCAGCTCTGACAGGGGAGACACTGAAGCTTTCTTT
TRBD1	TRBJ2-1	TRBV6-4	NA	CASSESSGGQGVNEQFF	TGTGCCAGCAGTGAAAGTTCCGGGGGACAGGGAGTCAATGAGCAGTTCTTC
TRBD1	TRBJ1-2	TRBV27	NA	CASSPRATGVSGYTF	TGTGCCAGCAGTCCGCGAGCTACAGGGGTTTCTGGCTACACCTTC
TRBD1	TRBJ1-2	TRBV6-5	NA	CASSYLRDRDSGGYTF	TGTGCCAGCAGTTACCTCCGGGACAGGGATTCGGGCGGCTACACCTTC
TRBD2	TRBJ2-5	TRBV9	NA	CASSASGGAGETQYF	TGTGCCAGCAGCGCTAGCGGGGGGGCCGGGGAGACCCAGTACTTC
TRBD1	TRBJ2-7	TRBV4-3	once	CASSFSGTGESYEQYF	TGCGCCAGCAGCTTTAGCGGGACAGGGGAGTCCTACGAGCAGTACTTC
NA	TRBJ1-2	TRBV3-1/TRBV3-2	once	CASSQVEGHYGYTF	TGTGCCAGCAGCCAAGTTGAGGGGCACTATGGCTACACCTTT
NA	TRBJ1-1	TRBV29-1	NA	CSAQPGGVNTEAFF	TGCAGCGCCCAACCTGGCGGAGTGAACACTGAAGCTTTCTTT
TRBD1	TRBJ1-6	TRBV9	NA	CASSLTPGGAAPLHF	TGTGCCAGCAGCCTCACCCCAGGGGGCGCGGCACCCCTCCACTTT
NA	TRBJ2-5	TRBV27	once	CASSIRQAPQETQYF	TGTGCCAGCAGTATAAGACAGGCGCCCCAAGAGACCCAGTACTTC
NA	TRBJ2-3	TRBV5-6	NA	CASSTRDTQYF	TGTGCCAGCAGCACGAGAGATACGCAGTATTTT
NA	TRBJ1-6	TRBV14	NA	CASSQEVGPLHF	TGTGCCAGCAGCCAAGAGGTCGGACCCCTCCACTTT
TRBD2	TRBJ2-5	TRBV29-1	NA	CSVEDPVGTSGGTQYF	TGCAGCGTTGAAGATCCTGTAGGGACTAGCGGGGGGACCCAGTACTTC
TRBD1	TRBJ2-3	TRBV27	few	CASRAATGKDTQYF	TGTGCCAGCAGGGCCGCGACAGGGAAAGATACGCAGTATTTT
NA	TRBJ1-1	TRBV18	NA	CASSPVLQGLSEAFF	TGTGCCAGCTCACCGGTACTACAGGGATTGTCTGAAGCTTTCTTT
NA	TRBJ1-5	TRBV7-2	NA	CASSLVPGNQPQHF	TGTGCCAGCAGCTTAGTACCCGGTAATCAGCCCCAGCATTTT
NA	TRBJ2-3	TRBV7-3	NA	CASSLSVGGTGGWGTQYF	TGTGCCAGCAGCTTAAGCGTCGGGGGGACAGGTGGATGGGGTACGCAGTATTTT
NA	TRBJ2-1	TRBV19	few	CASSGWGNEQFF	TGTGCCAGTAGTGGGTGGGGAAATGAGCAGTTCTTC
TRBD1	TRBJ2-5	TRBV2	NA	CASSAGQYQETQYF	TGTGCCAGCAGTGCGGGACAGTACCAAGAGACCCAGTACTTC
NA	TRBJ1-2	TRBV10-3	NA	CAITQGQVDGYTF	TGTGCCATCACCCAAGGGCAGGTTGATGGCTACACCTTC
TRBD2	TRBJ2-1	TRBV3-1/TRBV3-2	NA	CASSRWTSGGDEQFF	TGTGCCAGCAGCCGGTGGACTAGCGGGGGTGATGAGCAGTTCTTC
NA	TRBJ2-2	TRBV4-3	NA	CASSLDGTGELFF	TGCGCCAGCAGCCTAGACGGAACCGGGGAGCTGTTTTTT
TRBD1	TRBJ1-1	TRBV7-8	NA	CASSPRPTGALNTEAFF	TGTGCCAGCAGCCCCCGCCCGACAGGGGCCTTGAACACTGAAGCTTTCTTT
NA	TRBJ2-6	TRBV9	NA	CASSPHPTRGTGANVLTF	TGTGCCAGCAGCCCACACCCCACTAGGGGAACTGGGGCCAACGTCCTGACTTTC
TRBD1	TRBJ1-1	TRBV7-3	NA	CASRLTGATEAFF	TGTGCCAGCAGATTGACAGGGGCGACTGAAGCTTTCTTT
TRBD1	TRBJ1-5	TRBV27	NA	CASSADRASNQPQHF	TGTGCCAGCAGTGCCGACAGGGCCAGCAATCAGCCCCAGCATTTT
TRBD2	TRBJ2-4	TRBV9	NA	CATGLAGGKAKNIQYF	TGTGCCACGGGGCTAGCGGGGGGCAAAGCCAAAAACATTCAGTACTTC